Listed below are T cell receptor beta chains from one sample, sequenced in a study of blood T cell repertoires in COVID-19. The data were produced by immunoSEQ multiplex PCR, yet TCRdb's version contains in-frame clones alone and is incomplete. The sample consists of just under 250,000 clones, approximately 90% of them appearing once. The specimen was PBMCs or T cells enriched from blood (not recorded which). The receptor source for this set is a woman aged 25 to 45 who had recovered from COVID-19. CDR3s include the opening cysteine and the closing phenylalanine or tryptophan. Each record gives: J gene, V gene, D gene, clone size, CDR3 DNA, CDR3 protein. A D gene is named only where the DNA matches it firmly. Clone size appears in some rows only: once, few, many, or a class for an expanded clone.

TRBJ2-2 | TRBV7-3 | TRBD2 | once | TGTGCCAGCAGCGCCGGGAGGACCGGGGAGCTGTTTTTT | CASSAGRTGELFF
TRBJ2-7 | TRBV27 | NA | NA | TGTGCCAGCAGTCCGTCTGCGTTCTACGAGCAGTACTTC | CASSPSAFYEQYF
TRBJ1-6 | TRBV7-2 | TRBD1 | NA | TGTGCCAGCAGCTTATGGGTCATCGGGACAGCCGATTCACCCCTCCACTTT | CASSLWVIGTADSPLHF
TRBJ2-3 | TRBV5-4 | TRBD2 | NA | TGTGCCAGCAGCCCCGGGGGAGCGGGAGGCCAAGGTACGCAGTATTTT | CASSPGGAGGQGTQYF
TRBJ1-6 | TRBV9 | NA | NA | TGTGCCAGCAGCAACGGGAATTCACCCCTCCACTTT | CASSNGNSPLHF
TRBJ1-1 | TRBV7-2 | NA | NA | TGTGCCAGCAGCTTAGCAAGTACAGGGTACTTT | CASSLASTGYF
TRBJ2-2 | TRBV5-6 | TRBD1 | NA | TGTGCCAGCAGCTTGACCGGGACAGTTACCGGGGAGCTGTTTTTT | CASSLTGTVTGELFF
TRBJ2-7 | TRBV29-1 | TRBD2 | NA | TGCAGCGTCGACGGGACTAGCGGGAGCTACGAGCAGTACTTC | CSVDGTSGSYEQYF
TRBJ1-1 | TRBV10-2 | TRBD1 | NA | TGCGCCAGCAGCGAAGGACAGGGTGGCACTGAAGCTTTCTTT | CASSEGQGGTEAFF
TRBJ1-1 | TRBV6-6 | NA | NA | TGTGCCAGCAGTTACTCGGCGAACACTGAAGCTTTCTTT | CASSYSANTEAFF
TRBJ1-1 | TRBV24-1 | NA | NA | TGTGCCACCTCGGGACAACCGGGGACTGAAGCTTTCTTT | CATSGQPGTEAFF
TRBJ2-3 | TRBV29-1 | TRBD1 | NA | TGCAGCGTCCACCTGACAGGGGCCTCTAGCACAGATACGCAGTATTTT | CSVHLTGASSTDTQYF
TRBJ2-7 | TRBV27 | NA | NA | TGTGCCAGCAGTTTGGGGAGGTCCTACGAGCAGTACTTC | CASSLGRSYEQYF